Each of the 31 T cell receptor beta chains below was sequenced from the same sample in a study of cytomegalovirus exposure and HLA in healthy donors. It was with 60 Vbeta and 13 Jbeta primers that the PCR ran. Libraries were prepared by immunoSEQ multiplex PCR; TCRdb keeps only in-frame clonotypes and omits some of them. The repertoire table contains more than 130,000 clones. The sequenced sample was PBMCs. The origin of the receptors is a man aged 40-50 years in good health and CMV-seronegative.

V is TRBV11-3 and J is TRBJ1-1; D might be TRBD1 (6 bases). Germline V gene sequence: CDR1 SGHNT, CDR2 YENEEA. The V and J ends lost 5 bases and 0 bases respectively, with 13 bases between them. The CDR3 is made up of 15 amino acids. CDR3 amino acids: CASSPDSGMNTEAFF. In DNA form, the CDR3 reads TGTGCCAGCAGCCCGGACAGCGGGATGAACACTGAAGCTTTCTTT.

The genes are TRBV2 and TRBJ1-2; 8 positions match TRBD1. After removal of 1 base from V and 7 bases from J, the junction contained 5 bases not matched to a gene. The CDR3 extends over 14 amino acids. Germline V gene data show CDR1 as SNHLY and CDR2 as FYNNEI. The CDR3 sequence: CASSEVTGEGGYTF. CDR3 bases: TGTGCCAGCAGTGAAGTGACAGGGGAAGGTGGCTACACCTTC.

V is TRBV6-5 and J is TRBJ2-7; 8 bases line up with TRBD1. Germline V gives CDR1 MNHEY, CDR2 SVGAGI. The CDR3 runs 16 residues. V dropped 4 bases and J dropped 3; count of bases not matched to a gene: 11. The CDR3 here is CASSFDRGYGDYEQYF. CDR3 coding DNA: TGTGCCAGCAGTTTTGACAGGGGCTACGGGGACTACGAGCAGTACTTC.

The genes are TRBV7-9 and TRBJ2-3; 8 bases align to TRBD1. The J segment lost 6 bases and the V segment lost 1 base, leaving 6 bases of the junction unmatched. This CDR3 contains 15 residues. Germline V CDR1 and CDR2: SEHNR, FQNEAQ (reference sequence). The CDR3 sequence is CASSLERTGRDTQYF. In nucleotides, the CDR3 is TGTGCCAGCAGCTTAGAGAGGACAGGGCGGGATACGCAGTATTTT.

V and J are TRBV7-8 and TRBJ2-7, with 13 bases matching TRBD2. The CDR3 totals 16 residues. Germline lookup yields CDR1 SGHVS and CDR2 FQNEAQ. V gave up 5 bases and J gave up 1 base; unmatched junction bases: 5. This chain's CDR3 is CASSTMTSGGSYEQYF. CDR3 nucleotides: TGTGCCAGCAGCACCATGACTAGCGGGGGGTCCTACGAGCAGTACTTC.

The chain combines TRBV5-1 with TRBJ2-7; 7 bases are a match to TRBD2. Trimming cost V 4 bases and J 7 bases; bases outside gene matches: 14. The germline CDR1 and CDR2 sequences are SGHRS and YFSETQ. The CDR3 spans 15 residues. In nucleotides, the CDR3 is TGCGCCAGCAGCACGGGGGGAGGCGGTGTGTGGGAGCAGTACTTC. It translates to CASSTGGGGVWEQYF. Combining the CDR3 with reference TRBV5-1 and TRBJ2-7 gives the whole variable domain KAGVTQTPRYLIKTRGQQVTLSCSPISGHRSVSWYQQTPGQGLQFLFEYFSETQRNKGNFPGRFSGRQFSNSRSEMNVSTLELGDSALYLCASSTGGGGVWEQYFGPGTRLTVT.

The rearrangement links TRBV5-1 to TRBJ1-1, with a possible D match to TRBD1 (5 bases). Germline assignment: CDR1 SGHRS and CDR2 YFSETQ. The ends were cut back, 1 base at V and 0 bases at J, with 16 bases in the middle. This CDR3 has 17 residues. The CDR3 DNA reads TGCGCCAGCAGCTTGCGCCAGGGTGGGGTCATGAACACTGAAGCTTTCTTT. Translated: CASSLRQGGVMNTEAFF.

The chain carries TRBV4-2 and TRBJ2-1; 13 nucleotides line up with TRBD2. Germline values: CDR1 LGHNA, CDR2 YNFKEQ. The CDR3 consists of 18 residues. The J segment lost 7 bases and the V segment lost 0 bases, leaving 9 bases of the junction unmatched. In DNA, the CDR3 is TGTGCCAGCAGCCAAGATAGGCAGGGACTAGCGGGGAGTAATGAGCAGTTCTTC. Translating gives CASSQDRQGLAGSNEQFF.

CDR3 in DNA: TGTGCCAGCAGCTTTAGTAGAAACAGGGTAGTCACTGAAGCTTTCTTT. It specifies CASSFSRNRVVTEAFF. The rearrangement links TRBV7-6 to TRBJ1-1; possible D gene TRBD1, 6 bases. The V gene lost 3 bases and the J gene lost 4 bases, with 18 bases spanning the gap. This CDR3 has 16 amino acids. CDR1 and CDR2 (germline): SGHVS, FNYEAQ.

The chain joins TRBV11-3 to TRBJ1-1; tentatively, D is TRBD1 (6 bases). Trimming removed 8 bases from V and 0 bases from J, with 10 bases in between. The CDR3 is made up of 13 amino acids. The germline V gene has CDR1 SGHNT and CDR2 YENEEA. The DNA for the CDR3 is TGTGCCAGCGCGGCAGGGGTGAACACTGAAGCTTTCTTT. Translating it yields CASAAGVNTEAFF. The full variable domain, rest sourced from reference TRBV11-3 and TRBJ1-1, is EAGVVQSPRYKIIEKKQPVAFWCNPISGHNTLYWYLQNLGQGPELLIRYENEEAVDDSQLPKDRFSAERLKGVDSTLKIQPAELGDSAVYLCASAAGVNTEAFFGQGTRLTVV.

The chain recombines TRBV7-9 with TRBJ2-2; D is perhaps TRBD1 (6 bases). Germline-derived CDR1 and CDR2 are SEHNR and FQNEAQ (reference sequence). This CDR3 is built from 16 residues. The germline V and J ends were trimmed by 2 bases and 6 bases, with 16 bases remaining between them. Written as DNA, the CDR3 is TGTGCCAGCAGCTTAAGCAGGGGTAAATCGGCCGGGGAGCTGTTTTTT. Translation gives CASSLSRGKSAGELFF.

The chain combines TRBV25-1 with TRBJ1-2; TRBD1 might be the D (5 bases). CDR1 is MGHDK and CDR2 is SYGVNS in the germline V gene. V gave up 1 base and J gave up 10 bases, with 10 bases separating them. The CDR3 is 12 amino acids. The CDR3 nucleotides are TGTGCCAGCAGTGAATCCGTAGGGGCCTACACCTTC. It specifies CASSESVGAYTF.

The genes are TRBV5-1 and TRBJ2-2; D is possibly TRBD2 (7 bases). CDR1 is SGHRS, CDR2 YFSETQ, per germline. V lost 4 bases and J 6 bases, leaving 13 bases between the germline ends. This CDR3 comprises 14 residues. CDR3 residues: CASSPQGGAGELFF. For the CDR3, the DNA is TGCGCCAGCAGCCCACAGGGAGGGGCCGGGGAGCTGTTTTTT.

This sequence joins TRBV6-1 and TRBJ2-7, with TRBD1 matching over 7 bases. The germline V gene encodes CDR1 MNHNS and CDR2 SASEGT. V shed 6 bases and J 5 bases; nucleotides not matched to a gene: 10. The CDR3 is 14 amino acids. The CDR3 loop reads CASSYGDSLNEQYF. The DNA for the CDR3 is TGTGCCAGCAGCTATGGGGACAGCCTCAACGAGCAGTACTTC.

V gene TRBV7-2 combines with J gene TRBJ2-1; D is unclear. The CDR3 runs 15 residues. V was shortened by 2 bases and J by 0 bases, with 8 bases between the two germline ends. Germline values: CDR1 SGHTA, CDR2 FQGNSA. The CDR3 reads CASSLSRYSYNEQFF. For the CDR3, the DNA is TGTGCCAGCAGCTTATCTCGCTACTCCTACAATGAGCAGTTCTTC.

The V call is TRBV4-1, the J call TRBJ1-5; 9 bases match TRBD1. V was clipped by 1 base and J by 7 bases; unmatched bases: 14. Looked up from germline, CDR1 is MGHRA and CDR2 is YSYEKL. The length of the CDR3 is 18 residues. CDR3 DNA sequence: TGCGCCAGCAGCCAAGTTGGCCCCAAACAGGGGGCCATCCAGCCCCAGCATTTT. It yields the protein CASSQVGPKQGAIQPQHF.

V gene TRBV6-5 combines with J gene TRBJ2-5; 8 positions agree with TRBD2. The CDR3 loop spans 14 amino acids. Germline loops: CDR1 MNHEY, CDR2 SVGAGI. The V and J ends lost 4 bases and 5 bases, in that order; junction bases with no gene match: 6. For the CDR3, the DNA is TGTGCCAGCAGTTCACTGCGGGGGGAGGAGACCCAGTACTTC. Its translation: CASSSLRGEETQYF.

This rearrangement joins TRBV28 to TRBJ2-7; 9 bases are a match to TRBD2. This CDR3 spans 16 amino acids. CDR1 is MDHEN and CDR2 is SYDVKM in the germline V gene. J lost 4 bases, V lost 5 bases, and 12 bases had no gene match. CDR3 protein: CASSPPRLAGIYEQYF. CDR3 bases: TGTGCCAGCAGTCCCCCGCGGCTAGCGGGAATATACGAGCAGTACTTC.

The genes are TRBV9 and TRBJ2-5, with TRBD2 identical over 10 bases. V trimming: 0 bases; J trimming: 4 bases; junction bases outside the gene matches: 6. Germline assignment: CDR1 SGDLS and CDR2 YYNGEE. CDR3 size: 16 residues. The CDR3 DNA reads as TGTGCCAGCAGCGTAGTTGCTAGCGGGGGCGGAGAGACCCAGTACTTC. Its protein product is CASSVVASGGGETQYF. The full variable domain, rest sourced from reference TRBV9 and TRBJ2-5, is DSGVTQTPKHLITATGQRVTLRCSPRSGDLSVYWYQQSLDQGLQFLIQYYNGEERAKGNILERFSAQQFPDLHSELNLSSLELGDSALYFCASSVVASGGGETQYFGPGTRLLVL.

V usage is TRBV6-1 and J usage is TRBJ2-7, with D possibly TRBD2 on 6 matching bases. The ends were cut back, 8 bases at V and 6 bases at J, with 20 bases in the middle. The CDR3 contains 14 residues. Germline CDR1 and CDR2: MNHNS and SASEGT. CDR3 sequence reads: CASRSGTSFVEQYF. CDR3 DNA sequence: TGTGCCAGCCGAAGTGGGACTTCCTTCGTCGAGCAGTACTTC.

The rearrangement links TRBV4-2 to TRBJ1-3; D gene ambiguous. Germline V gene lookup returns CDR1 LGHNA and CDR2 YNFKEQ. The CDR3 length is 16 residues. V was cut by 0 bases and J by 0 bases, with 9 bases left in between. DNA of the CDR3: TGTGCCAGCAGCCAAGAGCTATTCTACTCTGGAAACACCATATATTTT. Translating it yields CASSQELFYSGNTIYF.

As regards this clone: Within the sample, other DNA sequences also encode this same CDR3. CDR3 amino acids: CASRRDTEAFF. CDR3 coding DNA: TGTGCCAGCAGGAGGGACACTGAAGCTTTCTTT. This chain joins TRBV6-5 and TRBJ1-1; no clear D. The CDR3 is made up of 11 amino acids. The germline V gene has CDR1 MNHEY and CDR2 SVGAGI. Trimming left V 6 bases short and J 3 bases short, with 5 bases between.

This chain joins TRBV4-2 and TRBJ1-3; perhaps TRBD1 as D (5 bases). Germline CDR1 and CDR2: LGHNA and YNFKEQ. CDR3 length equals 15 residues. Trimming stripped 0 bases from V and 9 bases from J, with 15 bases between. In DNA, the CDR3 is TGTGCCAGCAGCCAAGATGGCGGCAGGGTGAGCACCATATATTTT. Protein product: CASSQDGGRVSTIYF.

The rearrangement joins TRBV6-5 to TRBJ1-3; a weak D match, TRBD1 (6 bases). Looked up from germline, CDR1 is MNHEY and CDR2 is SVGAGI. The CDR3 sequence is 13 residues long. With 6 bases removed from V and 3 bases from J, the gap between germline ends came to 9 bases. The CDR3 region is CASSRGSGNTIYF. CDR3 coding DNA: TGTGCCAGCAGCAGGGGTAGTGGAAACACCATATATTTT.

This chain joins TRBV27 and TRBJ2-5; 10 positions match TRBD1. Germline V gene data show CDR1 as MNHEY and CDR2 as SMNVEV (reference sequence). The length of the CDR3 is 16 residues. V lost 4 bases to trimming and J lost 3 bases; unmatched junction nucleotides: 8. CDR3 sequence reads: CASSSSGTGAKETQYF. The DNA for the CDR3 is TGTGCCAGCAGTTCCTCCGGGACAGGGGCTAAAGAGACCCAGTACTTC.

This chain's CDR3 is CASSQAQVVDYGYTF. In DNA form, the CDR3 reads TGTGCCAGCAGCCAAGCTCAGGTGGTTGACTATGGCTACACCTTC. This chain links TRBV4-2 with TRBJ1-2; D gene ambiguous. The CDR3 length is 15 residues. Germline V gene sequence: CDR1 LGHNA, CDR2 YNFKEQ. V was cut by 1 base and J by 3 bases, with 12 bases left in between.

The chain recombines TRBV7-9 with TRBJ1-2; possible D gene TRBD1, 5 bases. CDR3 size: 10 residues. The germline gives CDR1 SEHNR, CDR2 FQNEAQ (reference sequence). The V gene lost 8 bases and the J gene lost 5 bases, with 6 bases spanning the gap. CDR3 region: CASGAYGYTF. CDR3 DNA: TGTGCCAGCGGGGCATATGGCTACACCTTC. The complete variable domain, with remaining parts taken from reference TRBV7-9 and TRBJ1-2, reads DTGVSQNPRHKITKRGQNVTFRCDPISEHNRLYWYRQTLGQGPEFLTYFQNEAQLEKSRLLSDRFSAERPKGSFSTLEIQRTEQGDSAMYLCASGAYGYTFGSGTRLTVV.

With regard to this clone: Its ends do not fully match the called genes, so a read error is possible. V usage is TRBV27 and J usage is TRBJ2-1; D may be TRBD2 (6 bases). The CDR3 totals 13 residues. Germline values: CDR1 MNHEY, CDR2 SMNVEV (reference sequence). The CDR3, as DNA: TGTGCCAGCAGTCCTAGGAGGGAGATTCAGGCACTCTTC. It translates to CASSPRREIQALF.

The chain combines TRBV28 with TRBJ2-7, with 7 nucleotides matching TRBD1. Trimming removed 4 bases from V and 2 bases from J; junction bases left unmatched: 8. The CDR3 has 15 residues. Germline V CDR1 and CDR2: MDHEN, SYDVKM. CDR3 nucleotides: TGTGCCAGCAGTTCTCACAGGGGACGGACCTACGAGCAGTACTTC. It specifies CASSSHRGRTYEQYF.

This chain connects TRBV2 to TRBJ2-7; D remains ambiguous. Trimming cost V 2 bases and J 3 bases, with 8 bases left between them. Germline CDR1 and CDR2: SNHLY and FYNNEI. The CDR3 contains 13 residues. In nucleotides, the CDR3 is TGTGCCAGCAGTGAACCCCCAGTCTACGAGCAGTACTTC. As protein: CASSEPPVYEQYF.

The CDR3: CASRPPGVLSYEQYF. CDR3 coding DNA: TGTGCCAGCAGACCCCCAGGTGTTCTCTCCTACGAGCAGTACTTC. The chain links TRBV6-1 to TRBJ2-7; D remains ambiguous. The CDR3 is 15 amino acids. Trimming removed 6 bases from V and 0 bases from J, with 15 bases in between. Germline CDR1 MNHNS, CDR2 SASEGT.